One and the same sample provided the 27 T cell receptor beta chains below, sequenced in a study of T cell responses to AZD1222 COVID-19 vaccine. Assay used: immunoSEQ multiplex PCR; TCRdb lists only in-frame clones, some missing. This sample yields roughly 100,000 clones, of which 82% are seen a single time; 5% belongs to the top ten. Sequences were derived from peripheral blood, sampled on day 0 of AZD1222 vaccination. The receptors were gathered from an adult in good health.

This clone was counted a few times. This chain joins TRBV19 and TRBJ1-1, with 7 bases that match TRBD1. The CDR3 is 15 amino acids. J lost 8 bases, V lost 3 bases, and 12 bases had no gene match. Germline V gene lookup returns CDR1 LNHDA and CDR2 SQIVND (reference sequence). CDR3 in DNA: TGTGCCAGTAGTATCCCTCGACAGGGAGGGGTAGAAGCTTTCTTT. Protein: CASSIPRQGGVEAFF.

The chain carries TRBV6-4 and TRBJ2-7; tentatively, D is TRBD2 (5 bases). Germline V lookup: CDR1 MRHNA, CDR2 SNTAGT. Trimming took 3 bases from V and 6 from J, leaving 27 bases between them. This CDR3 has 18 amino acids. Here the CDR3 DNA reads TGTGCCAGCAGTGAACCGGTGAGGGTTGTTCCCATTGCGACCGAGCAGTACTTC. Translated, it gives CASSEPVRVVPIATEQYF.

The CDR3 reads CASSLDRWYTDTQYF. CDR3 sequence (DNA): TGTGCCAGCAGCTTGGACAGGTGGTACACAGATACGCAGTATTTT. The chain is built from TRBV5-4 and TRBJ2-3; perhaps TRBD1 as D (5 bases). V lost 0 bases and J lost 2, with 10 bases in between. CDR1 is SGHNT, CDR2 YYREEE, per germline (reference sequence). The CDR3 is made up of 15 amino acids.

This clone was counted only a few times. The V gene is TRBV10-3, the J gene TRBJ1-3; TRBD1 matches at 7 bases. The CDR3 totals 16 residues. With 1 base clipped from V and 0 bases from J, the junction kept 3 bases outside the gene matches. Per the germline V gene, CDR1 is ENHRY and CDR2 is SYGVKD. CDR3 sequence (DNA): TGTGCCATCAGTGAGTTAGGGACAGCCTCTGGAAACACCATATATTTT. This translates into CAISELGTASGNTIYF.

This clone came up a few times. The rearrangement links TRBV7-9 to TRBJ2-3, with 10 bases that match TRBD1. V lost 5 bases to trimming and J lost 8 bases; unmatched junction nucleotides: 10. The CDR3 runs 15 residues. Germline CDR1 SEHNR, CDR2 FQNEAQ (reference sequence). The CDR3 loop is CASSPQTGGVGTQYF. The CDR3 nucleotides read TGTGCCAGCAGCCCACAGACAGGGGGCGTAGGTACGCAGTATTTT.

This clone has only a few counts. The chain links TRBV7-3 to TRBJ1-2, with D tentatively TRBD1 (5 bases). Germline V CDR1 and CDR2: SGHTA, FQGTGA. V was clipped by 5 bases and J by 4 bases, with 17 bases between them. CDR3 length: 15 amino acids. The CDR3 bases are TGTGCCAGCAGCCCGACAGCAGCTGGGGGCTATGGCTACACCTTC. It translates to CASSPTAAGGYGYTF.

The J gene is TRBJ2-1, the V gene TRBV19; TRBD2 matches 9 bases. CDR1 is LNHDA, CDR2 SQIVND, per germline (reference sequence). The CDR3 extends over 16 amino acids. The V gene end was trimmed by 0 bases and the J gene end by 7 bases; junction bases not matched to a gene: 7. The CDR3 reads CASSIDGGRGSNEQFF. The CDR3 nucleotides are TGTGCCAGTAGTATAGATGGCGGGAGGGGATCGAATGAGCAGTTCTTC.

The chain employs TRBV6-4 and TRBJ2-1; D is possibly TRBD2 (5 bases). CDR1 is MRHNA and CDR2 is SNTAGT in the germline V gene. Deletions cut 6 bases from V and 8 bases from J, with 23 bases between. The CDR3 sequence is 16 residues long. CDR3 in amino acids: CASSSQSGLGSDEQFF. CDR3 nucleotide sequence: TGTGCCAGCAGCAGCCAGTCAGGACTGGGGTCTGATGAGCAGTTCTTC.

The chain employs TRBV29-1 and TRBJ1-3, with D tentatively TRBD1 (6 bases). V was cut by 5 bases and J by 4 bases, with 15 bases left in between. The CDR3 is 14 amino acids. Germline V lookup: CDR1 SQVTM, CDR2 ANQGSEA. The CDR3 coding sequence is TGCAGCGTTTTAGGGGGGGTCTCCGGAAACACCATATATTTT. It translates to CSVLGGVSGNTIYF.

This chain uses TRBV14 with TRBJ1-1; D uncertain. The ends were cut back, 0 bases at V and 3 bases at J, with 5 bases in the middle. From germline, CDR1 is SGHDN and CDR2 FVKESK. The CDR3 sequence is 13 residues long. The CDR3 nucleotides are TGTGCCAGCAGCCAAGATTATTACACTGAAGCTTTCTTT. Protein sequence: CASSQDYYTEAFF.

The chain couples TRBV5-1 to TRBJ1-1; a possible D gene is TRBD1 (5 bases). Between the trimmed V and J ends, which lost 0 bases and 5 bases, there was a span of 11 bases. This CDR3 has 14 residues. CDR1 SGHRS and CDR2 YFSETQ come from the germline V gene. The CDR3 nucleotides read TGCGCCAGCAGCTTGGCATCGGGGGTTACTGAAGCTTTCTTT. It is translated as CASSLASGVTEAFF.

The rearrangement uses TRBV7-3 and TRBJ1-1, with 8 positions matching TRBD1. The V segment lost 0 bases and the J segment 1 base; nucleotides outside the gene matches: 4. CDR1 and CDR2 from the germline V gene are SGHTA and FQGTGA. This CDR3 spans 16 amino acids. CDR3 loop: CASSLTPGTGNTEAFF. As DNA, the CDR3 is TGTGCCAGCAGCTTAACGCCCGGGACAGGGAACACTGAAGCTTTCTTT.

CDR3 region: CASSRGTGGLIGGYTF. The DNA of the CDR3 is TGTGCCAGCAGTAGGGGGACAGGGGGCCTAATAGGTGGCTACACCTTC. The J gene is TRBJ1-2, the V gene TRBV27; TRBD1 matches at 12 bases. Germline V gene lookup returns CDR1 MNHEY and CDR2 SMNVEV (reference sequence). The CDR3 covers 16 residues. V lost 5 bases, J lost 7 bases, and 11 bases stayed unmatched.

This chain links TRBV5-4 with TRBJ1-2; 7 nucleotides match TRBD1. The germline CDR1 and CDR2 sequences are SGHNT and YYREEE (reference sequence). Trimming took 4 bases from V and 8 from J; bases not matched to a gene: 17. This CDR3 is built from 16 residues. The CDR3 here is CASSSFVNRDSGGYTF. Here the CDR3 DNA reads TGTGCCAGCAGCAGCTTCGTAAACCGGGACAGCGGGGGCTACACCTTC.

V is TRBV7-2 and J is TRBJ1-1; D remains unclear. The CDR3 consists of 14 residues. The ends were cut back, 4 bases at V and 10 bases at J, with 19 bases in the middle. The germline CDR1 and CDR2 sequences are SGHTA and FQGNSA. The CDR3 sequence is CASSSLRLGLRAFF. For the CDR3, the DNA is TGTGCCAGCAGCTCTTTACGTTTAGGGCTGAGAGCTTTCTTT.

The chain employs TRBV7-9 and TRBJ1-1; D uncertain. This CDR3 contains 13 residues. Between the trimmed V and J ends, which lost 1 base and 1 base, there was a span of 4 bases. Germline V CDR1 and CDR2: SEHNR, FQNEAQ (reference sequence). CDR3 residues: CASSLVENTEAFF. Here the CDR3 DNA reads TGTGCCAGCAGCTTAGTGGAGAACACTGAAGCTTTCTTT.

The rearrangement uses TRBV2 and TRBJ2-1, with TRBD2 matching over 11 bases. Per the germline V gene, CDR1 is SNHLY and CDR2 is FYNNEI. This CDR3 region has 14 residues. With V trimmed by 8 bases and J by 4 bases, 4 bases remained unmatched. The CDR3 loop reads CASATSGGYNEQFF. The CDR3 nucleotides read TGTGCCAGCGCCACTAGCGGGGGTTACAATGAGCAGTTCTTC.

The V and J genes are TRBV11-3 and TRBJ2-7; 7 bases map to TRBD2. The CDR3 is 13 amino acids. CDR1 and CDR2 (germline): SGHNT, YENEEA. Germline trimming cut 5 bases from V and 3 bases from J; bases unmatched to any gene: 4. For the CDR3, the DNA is TGTGCCAGCAGCCGTGGGGGGGACTACGAGCAGTACTTC. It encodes CASSRGGDYEQYF.

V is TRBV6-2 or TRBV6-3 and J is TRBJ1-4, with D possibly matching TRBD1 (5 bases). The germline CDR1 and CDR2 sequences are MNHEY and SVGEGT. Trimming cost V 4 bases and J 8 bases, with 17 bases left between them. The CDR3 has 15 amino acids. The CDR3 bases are TGTGCCAGCAGTTCCCAATGGCAGGGAGAAGAAAAACTGTTTTTT. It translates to CASSSQWQGEEKLFF.

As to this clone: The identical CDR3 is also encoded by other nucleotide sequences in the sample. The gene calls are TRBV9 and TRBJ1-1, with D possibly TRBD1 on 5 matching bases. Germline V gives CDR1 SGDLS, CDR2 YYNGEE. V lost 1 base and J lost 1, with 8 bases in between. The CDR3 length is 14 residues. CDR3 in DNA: TGTGCCAGCAGCGTATCTGGGGGGAACACTGAAGCTTTCTTT. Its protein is CASSVSGGNTEAFF. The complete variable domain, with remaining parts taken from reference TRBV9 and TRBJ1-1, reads DSGVTQTPKHLITATGQRVTLRCSPRSGDLSVYWYQQSLDQGLQFLIQYYNGEERAKGNILERFSAQQFPDLHSELNLSSLELGDSALYFCASSVSGGNTEAFFGQGTRLTVV.

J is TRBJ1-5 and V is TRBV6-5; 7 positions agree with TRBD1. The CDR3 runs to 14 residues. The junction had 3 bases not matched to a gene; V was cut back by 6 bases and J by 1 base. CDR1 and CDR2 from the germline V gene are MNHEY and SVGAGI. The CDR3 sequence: CASRTGMSNQPQHF. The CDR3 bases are TGTGCCAGCAGGACAGGGATGAGCAATCAGCCCCAGCATTTT.

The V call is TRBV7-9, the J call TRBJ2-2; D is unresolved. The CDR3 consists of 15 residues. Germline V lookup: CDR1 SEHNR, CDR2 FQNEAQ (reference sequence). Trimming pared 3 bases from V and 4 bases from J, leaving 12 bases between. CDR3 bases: TGTGCCAGCAGCTTCCATCAGGACCTCACCGGGGAGCTGTTTTTT. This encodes CASSFHQDLTGELFF.

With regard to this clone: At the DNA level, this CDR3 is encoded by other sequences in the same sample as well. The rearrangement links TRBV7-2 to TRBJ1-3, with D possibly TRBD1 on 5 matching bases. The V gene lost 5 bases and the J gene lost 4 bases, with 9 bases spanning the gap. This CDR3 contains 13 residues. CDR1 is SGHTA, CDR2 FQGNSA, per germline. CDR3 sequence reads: CASSTGGGNTIYF. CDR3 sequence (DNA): TGTGCCAGCAGCACAGGAGGAGGAAACACCATATATTTT.

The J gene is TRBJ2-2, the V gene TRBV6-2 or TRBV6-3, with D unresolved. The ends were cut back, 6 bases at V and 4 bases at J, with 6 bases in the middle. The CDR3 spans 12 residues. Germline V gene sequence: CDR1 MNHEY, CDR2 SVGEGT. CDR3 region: CASSPTTGELFF. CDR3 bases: TGTGCCAGCAGCCCTACCACCGGGGAGCTGTTTTTT.

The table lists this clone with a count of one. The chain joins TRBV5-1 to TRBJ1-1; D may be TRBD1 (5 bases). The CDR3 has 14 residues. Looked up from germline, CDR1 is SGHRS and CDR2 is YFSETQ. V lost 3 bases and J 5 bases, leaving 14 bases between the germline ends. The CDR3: CASSWSWGITEAFF. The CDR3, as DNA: TGCGCCAGCAGCTGGTCTTGGGGGATAACTGAAGCTTTCTTT.

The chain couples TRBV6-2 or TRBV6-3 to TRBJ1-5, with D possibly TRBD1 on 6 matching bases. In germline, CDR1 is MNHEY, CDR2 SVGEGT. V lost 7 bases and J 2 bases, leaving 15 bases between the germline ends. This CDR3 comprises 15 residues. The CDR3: CASTPRQARNQPQHF. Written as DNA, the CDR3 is TGTGCCAGCACCCCAAGACAGGCTCGCAATCAGCCCCAGCATTTT.

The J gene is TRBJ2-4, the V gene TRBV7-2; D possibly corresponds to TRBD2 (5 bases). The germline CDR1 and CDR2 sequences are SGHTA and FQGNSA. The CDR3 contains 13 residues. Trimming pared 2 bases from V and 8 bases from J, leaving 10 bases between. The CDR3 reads CASSLRVLDIQYF. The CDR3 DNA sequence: TGTGCCAGCAGCTTACGCGTACTAGACATTCAGTACTTC. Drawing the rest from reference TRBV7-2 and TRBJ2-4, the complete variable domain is GAGVSQSPSNKVTEKGKDVELRCDPISGHTALYWYRQSLGQGLEFLIYFQGNSAPDKSGLPSDRFSAERTGGSVSTLTIQRTQQEDSAVYLCASSLRVLDIQYFGAGTRLSVL.